Below, one T cell receptor beta chain is given with its context. Its specificity is not known. This entry is derived from a study of shared clonotypes between healthy human individuals. Whole-study context: Per donor, CD8 memory used one plate, CD8 naive used two, CD4 memory used three and CD4 naive used three.

CDR3 length: 16 amino acids. The germline V and J ends were trimmed by 3 bases and 4 bases, with 18 bases remaining between them. From germline, CDR1 is MNHNS and CDR2 SASEGT. A CD45RA+ naive subset and a CD45RA-negative memory subset were split from CD4+ cells. General study results and limits: Relative to their counterparts shared across all four donors, non-shared clonotypes exhibited diminished generation probabilities. Naive subsets tended to show greater estimated richness than memory subsets.

Profiled with immunoSEQ multiplex PCR; TCRdb holds only in-frame clones, not every one. The profile shows 2.5 million or so clones, around 90% of them singletons. The sequencing sample was made of naive CD4+ T cells sorted from blood. Regarding subset: CD45RA+ positively selected. The TCR originated in a man between 18 and 35 years old in good health. This chain joins TRBV6-1 and TRBJ1-2; possible D gene TRBD1, 5 bases. The CDR3 sequence: CASSDHNSRGGYGYTF. The CDR3 nucleotides read TGTGCCAGCAGTGATCATAACTCTAGGGGAGGCTATGGCTACACCTTC.